This T cell receptor (beta chain) derives from a study of blood T cell repertoires in COVID-19. Data came from immunoSEQ multiplex PCR; TCRdb stores just in-frame clones and leaves some out. The profile shows a few hundred thousand clones, 70% to 90% of them singletons. Those enrolled, adults aged roughly 18 to 90 years, came from roughly 23 US areas. V trimming: 3 bases; J trimming: 4 bases; junction bases outside the gene matches: 3. Germline V gene data show CDR1 as SGHDT and CDR2 as YYEEEE. The CDR3 is 15 amino acids. The sequence derives from a woman younger than 35 who had recovered from COVID-19. V and J are TRBV5-6 and TRBJ2-3; 12 bases match TRBD1. Sequencing was carried out using PBMCs or T cells enriched from blood (not recorded which). The CDR3 spells CASSWDRGRPDTQYF. The CDR3 nucleotides read TGTGCCAGCAGCTGGGACAGGGGGCGCCCAGATACGCAGTATTTT.